These 2 T cell receptor beta chains were sequenced from one sample in a study of T cell repertoires in cytomegalovirus infection (dated by TCRdb to the late 2010s). The sample's treatment or condition, from its label and the paper: in vitro stimulation with specific CMV peptide epitopes to enrich CMV-specific T cells. These TCRs are of unknown antigen specificity. Sequencing instrument: Illumina HiSeq 1500. In TCRdb, the public reads were trimmed at Q25 with fastp and aligned with MiXCR, with productive beta chains retained. Identical CDR3 proteins give one entry, which carries the most common genes and DNA. The sample table contains a few hundred thousand distinct CDR3 sequences; only one count was recorded for approximately 40% of them. The top ten hold around 44% of the sample. This material consisted of cultured PBMCs, taken from culture after CMV antigen stimulation. The receptors here all came from a human donor in good health (CMV status not recorded). Some clones in this sample may be carry-over from other donors' samples.

V usage is TRBV27 and J usage is TRBJ1-1; unclear D gene. Trimming removed 6 bases at V and 4 bases at J, with 15 bases between. This CDR3 has 14 residues. CDR1 is MNHEY, CDR2 SMNVEV, per germline (reference sequence). The CDR3 DNA reads TGTGCCAGCAGATCACTGACGCAGGTCACTGAAGCTTTCTTT. Translating it yields CASRSLTQVTEAFF.

The chain carries TRBV7-6 and TRBJ2-7; D is perhaps TRBD1 or TRBD2 (6 bases each). Germline V gene lookup returns CDR1 SGHVS and CDR2 FNYEAQ. V lost 5 bases and J 6 bases, leaving 14 bases between the germline ends. The CDR3 runs to 13 residues. The CDR3 loop is CASSPGGPGEQYF. The DNA for the CDR3 is TGTGCCAGCAGCCCCGGGGGCCCCGGCGAGCAGTACTTC.